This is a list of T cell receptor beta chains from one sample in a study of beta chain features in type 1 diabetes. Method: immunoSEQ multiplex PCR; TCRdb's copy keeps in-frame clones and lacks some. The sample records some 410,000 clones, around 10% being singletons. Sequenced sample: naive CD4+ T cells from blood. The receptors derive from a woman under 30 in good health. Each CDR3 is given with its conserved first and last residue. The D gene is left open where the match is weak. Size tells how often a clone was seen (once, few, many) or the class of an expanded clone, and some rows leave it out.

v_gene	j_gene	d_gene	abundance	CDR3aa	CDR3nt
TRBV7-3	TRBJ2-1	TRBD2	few	CASSLVGTTDNEQFF	TGTGCCAGCAGCTTAGTTGGGACTACCGACAATGAGCAGTTCTTC
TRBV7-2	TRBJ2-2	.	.	CASSPYGELFF	TGTGCCAGCAGCCCATACGGGGAGCTGTTTTTT
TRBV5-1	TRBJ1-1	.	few	CASSLVVGNTEAFF	TGCGCCAGCAGCTTGGTTGTGGGTAACACTGAAGCTTTCTTT
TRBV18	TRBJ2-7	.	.	CASSPASYEQYF	TGTGCCAGCTCACCAGCGTCCTACGAGCAGTACTTC
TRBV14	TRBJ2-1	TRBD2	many	CASSQVSGRFNEQFF	TGTGCCAGCAGCCAAGTGAGCGGGAGGTTCAATGAGCAGTTCTTC
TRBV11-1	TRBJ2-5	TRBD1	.	CASSPKNRGQETQYF	TGTGCCAGCAGCCCTAAGAACAGGGGCCAAGAGACCCAGTACTTC
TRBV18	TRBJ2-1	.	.	CASSQNTGNSYNEQFF	TGTGCCAGCTCACAAAATACAGGCAACTCCTACAATGAGCAGTTCTTC
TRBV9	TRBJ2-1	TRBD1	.	CASSQGPNRGLEQFF	TGTGCCAGCAGCCAAGGTCCCAACAGGGGGCTTGAGCAGTTCTTC
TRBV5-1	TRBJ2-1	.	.	CASSLGHERDEQFF	TGCGCCAGCAGCTTGGGGCACGAAAGGGATGAGCAGTTCTTC
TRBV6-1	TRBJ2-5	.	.	CASSEGWTYPETQYF	TGTGCCAGCAGTGAAGGCTGGACATATCCTGAGACCCAGTACTTC
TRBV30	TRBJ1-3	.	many	CASGGNTIYF	TGTGCCTCGGGGGGAAACACCATATATTTT